The 25 T cell receptor beta chains below all came from one sample that was sequenced in a study of blood T cells in healthy people across ages. For the second PCR, which ran for about 6 to 11 cycles, a sample-barcoded 5' primer and a J-beta primer mix were used. TCRdb itself ran the 5' RACE reads through MiXCR, one entry per CDR3 protein. The data contain 850,000 to 1,000,000 distinct CDR3 sequences, 51% of them singletons. The sequencing input was blood. These receptors all come from a woman aged 60-75 years in good health.

This clonotype was detected only a few times. The chain is built from TRBV6-2 or TRBV6-3 and TRBJ2-1; the match to TRBD1 covers 8 bases. The end of the DNA aligns better with TRBJ2-7, so the J call may be wrong. The CDR3 covers 13 residues. CDR1 MNHEY and CDR2 SVGEGT come from the germline V gene. CDR3 in amino acids: CASFRTGTYEQYF. The DNA for the CDR3 is TGTGCCAGCTTTAGGACAGGGACCTACGAGCAGTACTTC.

This clonotype was picked up a small number of times. This sequence joins TRBV7-2 and TRBJ2-7; TRBD1 matches at 10 bases. The length of the CDR3 is 16 residues. V trimming: 5 bases; J trimming: 3 bases; junction bases outside the gene matches: 10. CDR1 is SGHTA and CDR2 is FQGNSA in the germline V gene. The CDR3: CASSPLDRGRDYEQYF. The CDR3 coding sequence is TGTGCCAGCAGCCCCCTCGACAGGGGGCGCGACTACGAGCAGTACTTC.

This clonotype appeared a few times. V usage is TRBV7-2 and J usage is TRBJ1-1; 7 bases agree with TRBD1. Germline lookup yields CDR1 SGHTA and CDR2 FQGNSA. The junction had 7 bases not matched to a gene; V was cut back by 2 bases and J by 1 base. The CDR3 contains 16 residues. The chain's CDR3 is CASSLTQGYGNTEAFF. CDR3 coding DNA: TGTGCCAGCAGCTTAACACAGGGGTACGGGAACACTGAAGCTTTCTTT.

This clonotype has a single count. CDR3 sequence: CSARDEPGTGHEQFF. The DNA of the CDR3 is TGCAGTGCTAGAGACGAACCCGGGACAGGGCATGAGCAGTTCTTC. The chain links TRBV20-1 to TRBJ2-1; the match to TRBD1 covers 9 bases. The CDR3 runs 15 residues. J gave up 8 bases and V 0 bases, and 8 bases lay outside the gene matches. CDR1 and CDR2 (germline): DFQATT, SNEGSKA (reference sequence).

For this clonotype: A read error is possible here, since a much larger clone lies one base away. The V gene is TRBV7-2, the J gene TRBJ2-7; D gene uncertain. Germline CDR1 and CDR2: SGHTA and FQGNSA. The CDR3 runs to 15 residues. The V and J ends lost 3 bases and 2 bases respectively, with 14 bases between them. CDR3 sequence reads: CASSFPSGPTYEQYF. The CDR3 DNA follows: TGTGCCAGCAGCTTTCCATCTGGACCTACCTACGAGCAGTACTTC.

This clonotype was found a few times. The CDR3 DNA follows: TGTGCCAGCAGCCGAGGACAGGACACAGATACGCAGTATTTT. Translating it yields CASSRGQDTDTQYF. The rearrangement links TRBV4-2 to TRBJ2-3, with 7 bases that match TRBD1. Per the germline V gene, CDR1 is LGHNA and CDR2 is YNFKEQ. V lost 4 bases to trimming and J lost 2 bases; unmatched junction nucleotides: 3. CDR3 length equals 14 residues.

The V gene is TRBV28, the J gene TRBJ2-7, with D maybe TRBD1 (5 bases). V was shortened by 4 bases and J by 7 bases, with 11 bases between the two germline ends. The CDR3 spans 12 residues. Germline V gives CDR1 MDHEN, CDR2 SYDVKM. The CDR3 reads CASSSHPGEQYF. As DNA, the CDR3 is TGTGCCAGCAGTTCTCACCCAGGGGAGCAGTACTTC.

This clonotype was counted only a few times. The chain is built from TRBV5-1 and TRBJ2-1, with 8 bases aligning to TRBD2. The V and J ends lost 4 bases and 3 bases, in that order; junction bases with no gene match: 9. The CDR3 spans 16 residues. The V gene's germline CDR1 is SGHRS and CDR2 YFSETQ. In DNA form, the CDR3 reads TGCGCCAGCAGCGGGCCCACTAGCGGATACTACAATGAGCAGTTCTTC. Its protein is CASSGPTSGYYNEQFF.

The V gene is TRBV20-1, the J gene TRBJ1-2; D might be TRBD1 (6 bases). Germline values: CDR1 DFQATT, CDR2 SNEGSKA (reference sequence). The CDR3 contains 15 residues. Deletions cut 2 bases from V and 4 bases from J, with 17 bases between. The CDR3 loop is CSARKGGVRGYGYTF. The CDR3 DNA sequence: TGCAGTGCTAGAAAGGGGGGGGTCCGGGGCTATGGCTACACCTTC.

The chain joins TRBV4-1 to TRBJ2-1, with TRBD1 as a possible D gene (6 bases). Germline CDR1 MGHRA, CDR2 YSYEKL. The CDR3 spans 17 residues. Trimming left V 1 base short and J 0 bases short, with 13 bases between. CDR3 residues: CASSQGGPSSSYNEQFF. The CDR3, as DNA: TGCGCCAGCAGCCAAGGGGGGCCCTCTAGCTCCTACAATGAGCAGTTCTTC.

This chain joins TRBV29-1 and TRBJ2-7; 7 bases align to TRBD2. CDR3 size: 14 residues. Germline V gene lookup returns CDR1 SQVTM and CDR2 ANQGSEA. V shed 3 bases and J 8 bases; nucleotides not matched to a gene: 13. The CDR3 loop is CSVDGGSLTNKQYF. The CDR3 DNA reads as TGCAGCGTTGATGGCGGGAGCTTAACTAATAAGCAGTACTTC.

V usage is TRBV12-3 or TRBV12-4 and J usage is TRBJ1-1; D is unresolved. The CDR3 is 15 amino acids. Trimming took 1 base from V and 4 from J, leaving 13 bases between them. The CDR3 spells CASSLVAGSGTEAFF. The CDR3 region has the DNA TGTGCCAGCAGTTTAGTCGCCGGTTCGGGCACTGAAGCTTTCTTT.

V and J are TRBV11-2 and TRBJ1-3; no clear D gene. Trimming shortened V by 3 bases and J by 0 bases, and 9 bases separated the two germline ends. This CDR3 spans 15 amino acids. Germline values: CDR1 SGHAT, CDR2 FQNNGV. This chain's CDR3 is CASSFDLTSGNTIYF. CDR3 nucleotides: TGTGCCAGCAGCTTTGACCTGACCTCTGGAAACACCATATATTTT.

The table lists this clonotype with a few counts. The chain has TRBV7-9 and TRBJ2-7; D may match TRBD1 or TRBD2 (5 bases each). Germline CDR1 and CDR2: SEHNR and FQNEAQ (reference sequence). CDR3 length equals 17 residues. Trimming took off 5 bases at V and 0 bases at J, with 20 bases between the two ends. This CDR3 reads CASSQSYEGRSSYEQYF. CDR3 DNA sequence: TGTGCCAGCAGCCAATCATACGAGGGACGCTCCTCCTACGAGCAGTACTTC.

CDR3 in amino acids: CSAEPSGQGNYEQYF. For the CDR3, the DNA is TGCAGTGCCGAACCCTCGGGACAGGGGAACTACGAGCAGTACTTC. V usage is TRBV20-1 and J usage is TRBJ2-1; 10 bases are shared with TRBD1. The better agreement between TRBJ2-7 and the DNA end casts doubt on the J call. The CDR3 has 15 residues. CDR1 DFQATT and CDR2 SNEGSKA come from the germline V gene (reference sequence).

The chain joins TRBV4-2 to TRBJ2-3, with TRBD1 matching 7 bases. With 5 bases clipped from V and 0 bases from J, the junction kept 8 bases outside the gene matches. This CDR3 spans 16 amino acids. The germline CDR1 and CDR2 sequences are LGHNA and YNFKEQ. The CDR3 loop is CASSRLPGQSTDTQYF. CDR3 nucleotide sequence: TGTGCCAGCAGCAGGCTCCCGGGACAGAGCACAGATACGCAGTATTTT.

Only one count was recorded for this clonotype. The genes are TRBV5-1 and TRBJ2-5; D gene uncertain. V was shortened by 0 bases and J by 7 bases, with 13 bases between the two germline ends. The CDR3 is 14 residues long. CDR1 is SGHRS and CDR2 is YFSETQ in the germline V gene. The CDR3 DNA sequence: TGCGCCAGCAGCTTGGAGCCTGGTTTGGGGACCCAGTACTTC. This codes for CASSLEPGLGTQYF. Full variable domain (missing parts from reference TRBV5-1 and TRBJ2-5): KAGVTQTPRYLIKTRGQQVTLSCSPISGHRSVSWYQQTPGQGLQFLFEYFSETQRNKGNFPGRFSGRQFSNSRSEMNVSTLELGDSALYLCASSLEPGLGTQYFGPGTRLLVL.

The chain employs TRBV30 and TRBJ2-2, with D hard to call. Trimming removed 4 bases from V and 6 bases from J, with 12 bases in between. This CDR3 has 13 residues. Per germline, CDR1 GTSNPN and CDR2 SVGIG (reference sequence). The CDR3: CAWNSNSAGELFF. DNA of the CDR3: TGTGCCTGGAATTCGAATTCTGCCGGGGAGCTGTTTTTT.

This rearrangement joins TRBV27 to TRBJ2-1; TRBD2 is a possible D gene (6 bases). Per germline, CDR1 MNHEY and CDR2 SMNVEV (reference sequence). V lost 4 bases and J lost 9, with 13 bases in between. This CDR3 comprises 13 residues. The CDR3, as DNA: TGTGCCAGCAGTTATTCTAGCGCCAGTGAGCAGTTCTTC. Translating it yields CASSYSSASEQFF.

The chain uses TRBV2 and TRBJ1-2; tentatively, D is TRBD1 (6 bases). Germline V lookup: CDR1 SNHLY, CDR2 FYNNEI. The CDR3 length is 15 residues. Trimming stripped 5 bases from V and 0 bases from J, with 13 bases between. The CDR3, as DNA: TGTGCCAGCAGTTCCCGTGAGGGGGCTAACTATGGCTACACCTTC. It is translated as CASSSREGANYGYTF.

In this sample, this clonotype turned up a few times. The rearrangement joins TRBV29-1 to TRBJ2-7; tentatively, D is TRBD1 or TRBD2 (6 bases each). CDR1 and CDR2 (germline): SQVTM, ANQGSEA. The CDR3 contains 14 residues. The germline V and J ends were trimmed by 5 bases and 5 bases, with 19 bases remaining between them. CDR3: CSVTLGRGGDEQYF. CDR3 sequence (DNA): TGCAGCGTTACGCTCGGCAGGGGAGGCGACGAGCAGTACTTC.

A few counts support this clonotype. DNA for the CDR3: TGTGCCAGCAGTCTCCCCCGGAGCGGGTCCCTTAGGAACATTCAGTACTTC. Translation gives CASSLPRSGSLRNIQYF. The V gene is TRBV28, the J gene TRBJ2-4; TRBD2 is a possible D gene (6 bases). The CDR3 covers 17 residues. Germline V CDR1 and CDR2: MDHEN, SYDVKM. V shed 5 bases and J shed 7 bases, with 24 bases lying between them.

J is TRBJ2-2 and V is TRBV6-4; D gene unclear. The germline CDR1 and CDR2 sequences are MRHNA and SNTAGT. V was trimmed by 3 bases and J by 0 bases, leaving 14 bases between them. The CDR3 runs to 17 residues. The CDR3 DNA is TGTGCCAGCAGTGAAAGTGGGATACGATCGAACACCGGGGAGCTGTTTTTT. Translated: CASSESGIRSNTGELFF.

V is TRBV6-2 or TRBV6-3 and J is TRBJ2-3; weak D call: TRBD1 (5 bases). With 7 bases removed from V and 0 bases from J, the gap between germline ends came to 26 bases. Germline CDR1 reads MNHEY; CDR2 reads SVGEGT. This CDR3 is built from 19 residues. The CDR3 loop is CASTSIKARTPDSTDTQYF. For the CDR3, the DNA is TGTGCCAGCACCTCTATTAAAGCCCGGACACCGGATAGCACAGATACGCAGTATTTT.

The chain is built from TRBV5-1 and TRBJ2-3; D possibly corresponds to TRBD2 (5 bases). The CDR3 spans 14 residues. The germline V and J ends were trimmed by 4 bases and 6 bases, with 15 bases remaining between them. CDR1 is SGHRS and CDR2 is YFSETQ in the germline V gene. CDR3 protein: CASSLAPVEDTQYF. The CDR3 DNA follows: TGCGCCAGCAGCCTAGCTCCCGTGGAGGATACGCAGTATTTT.